A selection of T cell receptor beta chains follows, all from one sample in a study of shared clonotypes between healthy human individuals. Measured with immunoSEQ multiplex PCR; TCRdb has only the in-frame clones, and not every one. The sample records about 1,500,000 clones, roughly 96% being singletons. The sample was naive CD4+ T cells sorted from blood. Source of these receptors: a man aged 30 to 45 in good health. CDR3s include the opening cysteine and the closing phenylalanine or tryptophan. A D gene is named only where the DNA matches it firmly. Rows may omit the clone size; those that give it use once, few, many or a size class.

>TRBJ2-1|NA|NA|TRBV7-2
CASSLAGASFNEQFF
TGTGCCAGCAGCTTAGCAGGGGCCTCTTTCAATGAGCAGTTCTTC
>TRBJ1-2|NA|NA|TRBV29-1
CSVGYGYTF
TGCAGCGTTGGCTATGGCTACACCTTC
>TRBJ1-4|NA|once|TRBV6-5
CASRNGQIHEKLFF
TGTGCCAGCAGGAACGGACAGATCCATGAAAAACTGTTTTTT
>TRBJ1-2|TRBD1|NA|TRBV13
CASSFQGAFNYGYTF
TGTGCCAGCAGCTTCCAGGGGGCTTTTAACTATGGCTACACCTTC
>TRBJ2-1|NA|NA|TRBV5-1
CASSSASRDGRQFF
TGCGCCAGCAGCTCGGCTTCGCGGGACGGACGACAGTTCTTC
>TRBJ2-7|NA|NA|TRBV2
CASRDHTEQYF
TGTGCCAGCAGGGACCATACCGAGCAGTACTTC
>TRBJ2-1|NA|NA|TRBV19
CASRAGQRGDEQFF
TGTGCCAGTAGGGCGGGACAGAGGGGTGATGAGCAGTTCTTC
>TRBJ1-2|NA|NA|TRBV5-1
CASSLANSEDYGYTF
TGCGCCAGCAGCTTGGCCAACTCCGAGGACTATGGCTACACCTTC
>TRBJ2-5|TRBD2|NA|TRBV9
CASSGSGSYQETQYF
TGTGCCAGCAGCGGTAGCGGGAGTTACCAAGAGACCCAGTACTTC
>TRBJ2-5|TRBD2|NA|TRBV9
CASTSGSGKTQYF
TGTGCCAGCACTAGCGGGAGCGGAAAGACCCAGTACTTC
>TRBJ2-1|NA|NA|TRBV5-1
CASSYDPSGNYNEQFF
TGCGCCAGCAGTTACGACCCGTCAGGGAACTACAATGAGCAGTTCTTC
>TRBJ2-7|NA|NA|TRBV5-1
CASSLVAVTYEQYF
TGCGCCAGCAGCTTGGTGGCGGTGACCTACGAGCAGTACTTC
>TRBJ2-4|NA|once|TRBV9
CASSVGPRGRGNIQYF
TGTGCCAGCAGCGTAGGTCCACGGGGACGTGGGAACATTCAGTACTTC
>TRBJ2-5|TRBD2|NA|TRBV5-6
CASSLGLADQETQYF
TGTGCCAGCAGCTTGGGACTAGCAGACCAAGAGACCCAGTACTTC
>TRBJ2-1|NA|NA|TRBV9
CASSVASSSPGEQFF
TGTGCCAGCAGCGTCGCCAGCTCAAGTCCCGGTGAGCAGTTCTTC
>TRBJ2-2|TRBD2|NA|TRBV29-1
CSVGGGDANTGELFF
TGCAGCGTTGGGGGAGGGGACGCGAACACCGGGGAGCTGTTTTTT
>TRBJ2-7|NA|NA|TRBV7-9
CASSLTGYNEQYF
TGTGCCAGCAGCTTAACTGGTTATAACGAGCAGTACTTC
>TRBJ1-5|NA|once|TRBV15
CATSSWEEVSRNQPQHF
TGTGCCACCAGCAGTTGGGAGGAGGTTTCTCGCAATCAGCCCCAGCATTTT
>TRBJ1-1|NA|NA|TRBV28
CASSFIGHSTSRGVNTEAFF
TGTGCCAGCAGTTTTATTGGCCACAGTACAAGTCGGGGCGTGAACACTGAAGCTTTCTTT
>TRBJ2-3|TRBD1|NA|TRBV7-9
CASSQRRGPQPTYTQYF
TGTGCCAGCAGCCAGAGAAGGGGGCCGCAACCCACATATACGCAGTATTTT
>TRBJ2-1|NA|once|TRBV12-5
CASGSASDEQFF
TGTGCTAGTGGTTCCGCTAGCGATGAGCAGTTCTTC
>TRBJ1-3|NA|NA|TRBV10-3
CAISETGKGLGNTIYF
TGTGCCATCAGTGAGACAGGGAAGGGTCTAGGAAACACCATATATTTT
>TRBJ1-2|NA|NA|TRBV5-1
CASSPRTDNYGYTF
TGCGCCAGCAGCCCCAGGACAGATAATTATGGCTACACCTTC
>TRBJ1-2|NA|NA|TRBV11-2
CASSLPWGGLNYGYTF
TGTGCCAGCAGCCTCCCGTGGGGTGGACTTAACTATGGCTACACCTTC
>TRBJ2-7|NA|NA|TRBV4-3
CASSQLASGEQYF
TGCGCCAGCAGCCAACTAGCGTCGGGCGAGCAGTACTTC
>TRBJ2-5|NA|NA|TRBV9
CASSVAPGPQETQYF
TGTGCCAGCAGCGTAGCTCCGGGGCCGCAAGAGACCCAGTACTTC
>TRBJ1-1|NA|NA|TRBV28
CASSLLVGNTEAFF
TGTGCCAGCAGTTTATTGGTAGGGAACACTGAAGCTTTCTTT
>TRBJ2-1|NA|NA|TRBV5-1
CASSLDSARRTNEQFF
TGCGCCAGCAGCTTGGATTCGGCCAGGCGGACGAATGAGCAGTTCTTC
>TRBJ2-1|NA|NA|TRBV19
CAVSYEQFF
TGTGCCGTGAGCTATGAGCAGTTCTTC
>TRBJ1-2|NA|NA|TRBV28
CASSLLANYGYTF
TGTGCCAGCAGTTTATTGGCTAACTATGGCTACACCTTC
>TRBJ2-1|TRBD2|NA|TRBV2
CASSEELAGNEQFF
TGTGCCAGCAGTGAGGAACTAGCGGGAAATGAGCAGTTCTTC
>TRBJ2-1|NA|NA|TRBV7-9
CASSLGVRTRMGYNEQFF
TGTGCCAGCAGCTTAGGAGTCAGGACGAGGATGGGCTACAATGAGCAGTTCTTC
>TRBJ2-1|NA|NA|TRBV9
CASQEGRTYNEQFF
TGTGCCAGTCAGGAGGGGAGGACCTACAATGAGCAGTTCTTC
>TRBJ2-2|TRBD2|NA|TRBV30
CAWRREAFTGELFF
TGTGCCTGGAGGCGGGAGGCTTTCACCGGGGAGCTGTTTTTT
>TRBJ2-3|NA|NA|TRBV11-2
CASSLDRGADTQYF
TGTGCCAGCAGCTTAGATCGTGGCGCAGATACGCAGTATTTT
>TRBJ2-3|NA|NA|TRBV6-6
CASSPGLITDTQYF
TGTGCCAGCAGTCCGGGACTTATCACAGATACGCAGTATTTT
>TRBJ2-2|NA|NA|TRBV30
CAWSRGHTGELFF
TGTGCCTGGAGTAGAGGACACACCGGGGAGCTGTTTTTT
>TRBJ1-2|TRBD1|NA|TRBV6-1
CASSRGRLDTF
TGTGCCAGCAGCAGGGGGCGATTGGACACCTTC
>TRBJ2-7|NA|NA|TRBV9
CASSVDLTGHEQYF
TGTGCCAGCAGCGTAGATTTGACAGGTCACGAGCAGTACTTC
>TRBJ2-1|NA|NA|TRBV28
CASSLAPAYNEQFF
TGTGCCAGCAGTTTAGCTCCCGCTTACAATGAGCAGTTCTTC